Below, 26 T cell receptor beta chains from the same sample are listed, as sequenced in a study of naive and memory T cell subsets. Study conclusions and caveats: Possibly reflecting memory cells re-expressing CD45RA, a few larger clonotypes occurred in naive repertoires, especially CD8.

Two oligonucleotides, mixed equimolar, formed the beta constant-region primer covering TRBC1 and TRBC2. Ligated cDNA was amplified by four rounds of PCR with nested alpha and beta constant-region primers and SP2. TCRdb called the UMI-ligation and nested PCR reads again in MiXCR, with one record for every CDR3 protein. The profile covers fewer than 150,000 distinct CDR3 sequences, with about 20% appearing a single time and approximately 0.63% taken by the ten largest. No antigens are known for them. The sample taken for sequencing was naive CD8+ T cells from blood. The receptors here all came from a human donor in good health.

This clonotype has more than one count but fewer than ten. This chain connects TRBV30 to TRBJ2-2; 8 bases agree with TRBD1. Germline trimming cut 0 bases from V and 3 bases from J; bases unmatched to any gene: 6. Germline lookup yields CDR1 GTSNPN and CDR2 SVGIG (reference sequence). The CDR3 is 16 residues long. The CDR3 is CAWSVTDRADTGELFF. CDR3 nucleotides: TGTGCCTGGAGTGTAACGGACAGGGCTGACACCGGGGAGCTGTTTTTT. Drawing the rest from reference TRBV30 and TRBJ2-2, the complete variable domain is SQTIHQWPATLVQPVGSPLSLECTVEGTSNPNLYWYRQAAGRGLQLLFYSVGIGQISSEVPQNLSASRPQDRQFILSSKKLLLSDSGFYLCAWSVTDRADTGELFFGEGSRLTVL.

The V call is TRBV28, the J call TRBJ2-5; possibly TRBD1 for D (6 bases). V was clipped by 6 bases and J by 1 base, with 18 bases between them. Germline lookup yields CDR1 MDHEN and CDR2 SYDVKM. The CDR3 consists of 16 residues. This CDR3 is CASSFEETGPQETQYF. CDR3 coding DNA: TGTGCCAGCAGCTTTGAGGAAACAGGGCCCCAAGAGACCCAGTACTTC.

The gene calls are TRBV5-5 and TRBJ2-2; 11 positions match TRBD2. Trimming at V came to 2 bases and at J to 4 bases, leaving 10 bases not matched to a gene. This CDR3 has 18 residues. Germline V gene lookup returns CDR1 SGHKS and CDR2 YYEKEE (reference sequence). The CDR3 bases are TGTGCCAGCAGCTTAGATACTCCCGGGACTAGCGGCACCGGGGAGCTGTTTTTT. It translates to CASSLDTPGTSGTGELFF.

The sample holds a few counts of this clonotype. The V gene is TRBV29-1, the J gene TRBJ1-2, with D maybe TRBD1 (6 bases). This CDR3 is 14 amino acids long. Looked up from germline, CDR1 is SQVTM and CDR2 is ANQGSEA. Trimming stripped 1 base from V and 2 bases from J, with 11 bases between. CDR3 in amino acids: CSVEGGAINYGYTF. Here the CDR3 DNA reads TGCAGCGTTGAAGGGGGGGCCATAAACTATGGCTACACCTTC.

The table lists this clonotype with a few counts. This chain's CDR3 is CASSRGLAGDPKNIQYF. CDR3 sequence (DNA): TGTGCCAGCAGTAGGGGACTAGCGGGAGATCCCAAAAACATTCAGTACTTC. The J gene is TRBJ2-4, the V gene TRBV28, with TRBD2 matching over 14 bases. The germline V gene has CDR1 MDHEN and CDR2 SYDVKM. V gave up 5 bases and J gave up 2 bases; unmatched junction bases: 5. CDR3 size: 17 residues.

This clonotype was counted a few times. This chain links TRBV6-1 with TRBJ1-6; D gene ambiguous. V was clipped by 1 base and J by 1 base, with 2 bases between them. There are 14 residues in the CDR3. Per the germline V gene, CDR1 is MNHNS and CDR2 is SASEGT. The CDR3 spells CASSEVSYNSPLHF. CDR3 DNA: TGTGCCAGCAGTGAAGTTTCCTATAATTCACCCCTCCACTTT.

The chain employs TRBV13 and TRBJ1-2; no firm D call. CDR3 length: 13 amino acids. Germline-derived CDR1 and CDR2 are PRHDT and FYEKMQ (reference sequence). Trimming removed 4 bases at V and 6 bases at J, with 12 bases between. The CDR3 bases are TGTGCCAGCAGCTCAATACGGGAAGATGGCTACACCTTC. Amino acids: CASSSIREDGYTF. Full variable domain (outside the CDR3, taken from reference TRBV13 and TRBJ1-2): AAGVIQSPRHLIKEKRETATLKCYPIPRHDTVYWYQQGPGQDPQFLISFYEKMQSDKGSIPDRFSAQQFSDYHSELNMSSLELGDSALYFCASSSIREDGYTFGSGTRLTVV.

In nucleotides, the CDR3 is TGTGCCAGCGATCGGACTAGCGGGAGTGAAGAGACCCAGTACTTC. It is translated as CASDRTSGSEETQYF. This rearrangement joins TRBV7-9 to TRBJ2-5; TRBD2 matches at 13 bases. The CDR3 loop spans 15 amino acids. V lost 8 bases and J lost 3; bases outside the gene matches: 6. Germline loops: CDR1 SEHNR, CDR2 FQNEAQ (reference sequence).

This clonotype has only a few counts. The V gene is TRBV6-1, the J gene TRBJ2-7; no clear D. Between the trimmed V and J ends, which lost 5 bases and 2 bases, there was a span of 16 bases. Germline values: CDR1 MNHNS, CDR2 SASEGT. The CDR3 loop spans 15 amino acids. This CDR3 is CASSPVDADAYEQYF. The CDR3 bases are TGTGCCAGCAGTCCGGTCGACGCGGACGCCTACGAGCAGTACTTC.

The chain couples TRBV27 to TRBJ1-5, with D hard to call. The CDR3 runs to 14 residues. Trimming stripped 5 bases from V and 1 base from J, with 9 bases between. The V gene's germline CDR1 is MNHEY and CDR2 SMNVEV (reference sequence). CDR3 sequence reads: CASSPSISNQPQHF. CDR3 bases: TGTGCCAGCAGTCCCAGTATCAGCAATCAGCCCCAGCATTTT.

V is TRBV7-8 and J is TRBJ2-1, with a possible D match to TRBD1 (6 bases). Germline V gene sequence: CDR1 SGHVS, CDR2 FQNEAQ. This CDR3 spans 18 amino acids. V was clipped by 0 bases and J by 5 bases, with 20 bases between them. CDR3 coding DNA: TGTGCCAGCAGCTTAGCGGGGGCAGGGGCCCCTAGTAACAATGAGCAGTTCTTC. It yields the protein CASSLAGAGAPSNNEQFF.

This clonotype came up a few times. The J gene is TRBJ2-1, the V gene TRBV15; tentatively, D is TRBD2 (5 bases). The CDR3 extends over 13 amino acids. Trimming took 5 bases from V and 2 from J, leaving 7 bases between them. Germline CDR1 reads LNHNV; CDR2 reads YYDKDF (reference sequence). CDR3 sequence (DNA): TGTGCCACCAGCGTAGCGACCTACAATGAGCAGTTCTTC. Translating gives CATSVATYNEQFF.

This clonotype came up a few times. This chain connects TRBV28 to TRBJ1-2; D gene uncertain. This CDR3 has 13 residues. In germline, CDR1 is MDHEN, CDR2 SYDVKM. The ends were cut back, 5 bases at V and 8 bases at J, with 15 bases in the middle. This chain's CDR3 is CASSSGGLGGYTF. For the CDR3, the DNA is TGTGCCAGCAGTAGCGGCGGCCTCGGCGGCTACACCTTC.

The V and J genes are TRBV28 and TRBJ2-1; maybe TRBD1 (6 bases). The ends were cut back, 0 bases at V and 8 bases at J, with 14 bases in the middle. Germline V gene data show CDR1 as MDHEN and CDR2 as SYDVKM. This CDR3 spans 15 amino acids. The CDR3 reads CASSLWGDKVHEQFF. The DNA of the CDR3 is TGTGCCAGCAGTTTATGGGGGGACAAGGTCCATGAGCAGTTCTTC.

The chain recombines TRBV24-1 with TRBJ2-3, with D tentatively TRBD2 (6 bases). The CDR3 spans 14 residues. Germline V gives CDR1 KGHDR, CDR2 SFDVKD. The V and J ends lost 4 bases and 6 bases respectively, with 13 bases between them. The CDR3 region has the DNA TGTGCCACCAGTGACCCCGGGACTGCCGATACGCAGTATTTT. Its protein product is CATSDPGTADTQYF.

This clonotype has only a few counts. The chain couples TRBV13 to TRBJ2-1; D could derive from TRBD1 or TRBD2 (5 bases each). Trimming removed 0 bases from V and 4 bases from J, with 10 bases in between. Germline CDR1 PRHDT, CDR2 FYEKMQ (reference sequence). The CDR3 extends over 15 amino acids. The CDR3 reads CASSLGGTGYNEQFF. CDR3 sequence (DNA): TGTGCCAGCAGCTTAGGCGGGACGGGGTACAATGAGCAGTTCTTC.

This chain joins TRBV7-6 and TRBJ2-7, with a weak D call TRBD2 (6 bases). In germline, CDR1 is SGHVS, CDR2 FNYEAQ. V dropped 3 bases and J dropped 4 bases, with 10 bases sitting between them. The CDR3 runs 13 residues. CDR3 amino acids: CASSFSGRYEQYF. The DNA for the CDR3 is TGTGCCAGCAGCTTTAGCGGACGATACGAGCAGTACTTC.

This clonotype was counted only a few times. V is TRBV28 and J is TRBJ2-1; 10 bases are shared with TRBD2. This CDR3 comprises 13 residues. Germline V gene data show CDR1 as MDHEN and CDR2 as SYDVKM. The ends lost 10 bases at V and 8 bases at J; junction bases unmatched: 8. The chain's CDR3 is CATALAGVHEQFF. Written as DNA, the CDR3 is TGTGCCACCGCTCTAGCGGGAGTACATGAGCAGTTCTTC. The whole variable domain, remainder taken from reference TRBV28 and TRBJ2-1, is DVKVTQSSRYLVKRTGEKVFLECVQDMDHENMFWYRQDPGLGLRLIYFSYDVKMKEKGDIPEGYSVSREKKERFSLILESASTNQTSMYLCATALAGVHEQFFGPGTRLTVL.

The V and J genes are TRBV20-1 and TRBJ2-1; 11 positions match TRBD2. V shed 7 bases and J 5 bases; nucleotides not matched to a gene: 4. CDR3 size: 13 residues. The germline CDR1 and CDR2 sequences are DFQATT and SNEGSKA (reference sequence). The CDR3 nucleotides read TGCAGTGTTACGGGACTAGCGGACAATGAGCAGTTCTTC. The encoded protein is CSVTGLADNEQFF.

The gene calls are TRBV29-1 and TRBJ1-1, with D perhaps matching TRBD1 (6 bases). This CDR3 is 10 amino acids long. Deletions cut 7 bases from V and 6 bases from J, with 9 bases between. Germline loops: CDR1 SQVTM, CDR2 ANQGSEA. CDR3 DNA: TGCAGCGCAGGGGCTCCTGAAGCTTTCTTT. Its translation: CSAGAPEAFF.

This clonotype occurred a few times. The rearrangement uses TRBV6-5 and TRBJ1-1; a weak D match, TRBD1 (6 bases). V was trimmed by 7 bases and J by 1 base, leaving 10 bases between them. CDR1 MNHEY and CDR2 SVGAGI come from the germline V gene. This CDR3 comprises 13 residues. The CDR3: CASNQGWNTEAFF. CDR3 bases: TGTGCCAGCAATCAGGGGTGGAACACTGAAGCTTTCTTT.

This chain uses TRBV7-6 with TRBJ2-5, with 9 bases matching TRBD2. With 5 bases clipped from V and 5 bases from J, the junction kept 9 bases outside the gene matches. In germline, CDR1 is SGHVS, CDR2 FNYEAQ. The CDR3 is made up of 15 amino acids. The CDR3 is CASSRSGSVGETQYF. CDR3 in DNA: TGTGCCAGCAGCCGTAGCGGGAGCGTCGGGGAGACCCAGTACTTC.

The chain recombines TRBV20-1 with TRBJ2-2; D not certain. The CDR3 contains 11 residues. Germline V gives CDR1 DFQATT, CDR2 SNEGSKA (reference sequence). V lost 6 bases, J lost 4 bases, and 6 bases lay in between. The CDR3, as DNA: TGCAGTGCGCAGGTCACCGGGGAGCTGTTTTTT. It yields the protein CSAQVTGELFF.

The chain couples TRBV6-5 to TRBJ1-1; D uncertain. The V end lost 7 bases, the J end lost 4 bases, and 7 bases lay between the germline ends. The CDR3 length is 11 residues. Germline V gives CDR1 MNHEY, CDR2 SVGAGI. CDR3 nucleotides: TGTGCCAGCATGGTCTCCACTGAAGCTTTCTTT. This encodes CASMVSTEAFF.

The CDR3 bases are TGCGCCAGCAGCCCCACGAACAATGAGCAGTTCTTC. The encoded protein is CASSPTNNEQFF. V gene TRBV4-1 combines with J gene TRBJ2-1; D unclear. Germline CDR1 and CDR2: MGHRA and YSYEKL. The CDR3 spans 12 residues. The V end was cut by 4 bases, the J end by 5 bases, with 6 bases between.

Here the CDR3 DNA reads TGTGCCAGCAGCCGCTCTAGACTAGCGGGGTTCTACGAGCAGTACTTC. This encodes CASSRSRLAGFYEQYF. This chain links TRBV14 with TRBJ2-7; 11 nucleotides align to TRBD2. Germline loops: CDR1 SGHDN, CDR2 FVKESK. The CDR3 spans 16 residues. V gave up 4 bases and J gave up 3 bases; unmatched junction bases: 8.